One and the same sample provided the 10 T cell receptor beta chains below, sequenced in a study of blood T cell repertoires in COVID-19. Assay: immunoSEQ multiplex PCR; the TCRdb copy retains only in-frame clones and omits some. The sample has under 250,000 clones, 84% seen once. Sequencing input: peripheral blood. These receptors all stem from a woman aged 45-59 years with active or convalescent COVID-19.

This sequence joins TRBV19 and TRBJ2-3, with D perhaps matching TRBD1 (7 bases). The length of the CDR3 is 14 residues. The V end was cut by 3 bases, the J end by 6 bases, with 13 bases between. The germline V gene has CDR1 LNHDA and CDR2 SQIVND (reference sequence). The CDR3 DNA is TGTGCCAGTAGTATCGCCAGGGGGGTGGATACGCAGTATTTT. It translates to CASSIARGVDTQYF.

CDR3 DNA: TGTGCCAGCTCAGCGGACAGGGGGCTAGACACCGGGGAGCTGTTTTTT. This sequence encodes CASSADRGLDTGELFF. This sequence joins TRBV18 and TRBJ2-2; 11 bases agree with TRBD1. This CDR3 contains 16 residues. Germline V gene data show CDR1 as KGHSH and CDR2 as LQKENI. The V gene end was trimmed by 5 bases and the J gene end by 3 bases; junction bases not matched to a gene: 5.

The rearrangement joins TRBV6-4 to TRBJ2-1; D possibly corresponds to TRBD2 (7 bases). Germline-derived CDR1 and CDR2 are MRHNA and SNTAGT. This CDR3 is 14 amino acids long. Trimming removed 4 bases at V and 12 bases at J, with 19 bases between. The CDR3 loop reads CASSGSGDTMRQFF. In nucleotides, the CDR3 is TGTGCCAGCAGTGGCAGCGGGGACACAATGAGGCAGTTCTTC.

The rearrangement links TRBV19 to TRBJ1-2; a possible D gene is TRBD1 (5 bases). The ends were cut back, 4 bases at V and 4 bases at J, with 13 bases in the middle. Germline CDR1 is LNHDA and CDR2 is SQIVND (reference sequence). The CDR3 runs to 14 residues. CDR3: CASSTARGGYGYTF. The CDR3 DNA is TGTGCCAGTAGTACCGCTCGGGGGGGCTATGGCTACACCTTC.

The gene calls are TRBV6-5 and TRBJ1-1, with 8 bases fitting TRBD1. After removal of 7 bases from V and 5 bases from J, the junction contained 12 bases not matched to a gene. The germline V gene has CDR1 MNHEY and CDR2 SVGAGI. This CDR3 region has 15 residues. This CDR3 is CASMPVGQGATEAFF. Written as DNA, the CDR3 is TGTGCCAGCATGCCGGTGGGGCAGGGGGCGACTGAAGCTTTCTTT.

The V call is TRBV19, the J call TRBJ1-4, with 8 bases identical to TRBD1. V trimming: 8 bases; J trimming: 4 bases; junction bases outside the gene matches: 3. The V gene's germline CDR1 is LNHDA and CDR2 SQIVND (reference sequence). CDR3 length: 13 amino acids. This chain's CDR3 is CASGTGGNEKLFF. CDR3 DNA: TGTGCCAGTGGGACAGGAGGTAATGAAAAACTGTTTTTT.

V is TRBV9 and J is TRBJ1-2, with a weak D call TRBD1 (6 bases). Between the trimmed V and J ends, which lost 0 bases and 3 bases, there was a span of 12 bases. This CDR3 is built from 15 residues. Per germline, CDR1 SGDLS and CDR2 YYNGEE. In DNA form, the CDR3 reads TGTGCCAGCAGCGTAGCGGCGGGGGGCGACTATGGCTACACCTTC. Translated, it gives CASSVAAGGDYGYTF.

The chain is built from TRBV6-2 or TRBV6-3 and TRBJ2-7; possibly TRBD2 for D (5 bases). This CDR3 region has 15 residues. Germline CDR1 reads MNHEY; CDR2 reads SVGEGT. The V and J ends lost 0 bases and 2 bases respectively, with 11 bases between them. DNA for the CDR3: TGTGCCAGCAGTTACTCACTAGGAATTGCCTACGAGCAGTACTTC. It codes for CASSYSLGIAYEQYF.

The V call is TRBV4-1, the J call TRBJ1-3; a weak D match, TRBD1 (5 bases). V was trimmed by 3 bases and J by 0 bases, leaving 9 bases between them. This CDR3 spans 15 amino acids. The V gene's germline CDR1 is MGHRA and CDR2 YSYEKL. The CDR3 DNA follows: TGCGCCAGCAGCCAGGGGCCCTCCTCTGGAAACACCATATATTTT. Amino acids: CASSQGPSSGNTIYF.

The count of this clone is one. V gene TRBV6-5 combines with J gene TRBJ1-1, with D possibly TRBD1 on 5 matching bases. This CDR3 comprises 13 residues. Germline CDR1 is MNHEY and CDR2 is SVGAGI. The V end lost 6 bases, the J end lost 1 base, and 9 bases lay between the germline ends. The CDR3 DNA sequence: TGTGCCAGCAGCTCTAGGGGGAACACTGAAGCTTTCTTT. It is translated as CASSSRGNTEAFF.